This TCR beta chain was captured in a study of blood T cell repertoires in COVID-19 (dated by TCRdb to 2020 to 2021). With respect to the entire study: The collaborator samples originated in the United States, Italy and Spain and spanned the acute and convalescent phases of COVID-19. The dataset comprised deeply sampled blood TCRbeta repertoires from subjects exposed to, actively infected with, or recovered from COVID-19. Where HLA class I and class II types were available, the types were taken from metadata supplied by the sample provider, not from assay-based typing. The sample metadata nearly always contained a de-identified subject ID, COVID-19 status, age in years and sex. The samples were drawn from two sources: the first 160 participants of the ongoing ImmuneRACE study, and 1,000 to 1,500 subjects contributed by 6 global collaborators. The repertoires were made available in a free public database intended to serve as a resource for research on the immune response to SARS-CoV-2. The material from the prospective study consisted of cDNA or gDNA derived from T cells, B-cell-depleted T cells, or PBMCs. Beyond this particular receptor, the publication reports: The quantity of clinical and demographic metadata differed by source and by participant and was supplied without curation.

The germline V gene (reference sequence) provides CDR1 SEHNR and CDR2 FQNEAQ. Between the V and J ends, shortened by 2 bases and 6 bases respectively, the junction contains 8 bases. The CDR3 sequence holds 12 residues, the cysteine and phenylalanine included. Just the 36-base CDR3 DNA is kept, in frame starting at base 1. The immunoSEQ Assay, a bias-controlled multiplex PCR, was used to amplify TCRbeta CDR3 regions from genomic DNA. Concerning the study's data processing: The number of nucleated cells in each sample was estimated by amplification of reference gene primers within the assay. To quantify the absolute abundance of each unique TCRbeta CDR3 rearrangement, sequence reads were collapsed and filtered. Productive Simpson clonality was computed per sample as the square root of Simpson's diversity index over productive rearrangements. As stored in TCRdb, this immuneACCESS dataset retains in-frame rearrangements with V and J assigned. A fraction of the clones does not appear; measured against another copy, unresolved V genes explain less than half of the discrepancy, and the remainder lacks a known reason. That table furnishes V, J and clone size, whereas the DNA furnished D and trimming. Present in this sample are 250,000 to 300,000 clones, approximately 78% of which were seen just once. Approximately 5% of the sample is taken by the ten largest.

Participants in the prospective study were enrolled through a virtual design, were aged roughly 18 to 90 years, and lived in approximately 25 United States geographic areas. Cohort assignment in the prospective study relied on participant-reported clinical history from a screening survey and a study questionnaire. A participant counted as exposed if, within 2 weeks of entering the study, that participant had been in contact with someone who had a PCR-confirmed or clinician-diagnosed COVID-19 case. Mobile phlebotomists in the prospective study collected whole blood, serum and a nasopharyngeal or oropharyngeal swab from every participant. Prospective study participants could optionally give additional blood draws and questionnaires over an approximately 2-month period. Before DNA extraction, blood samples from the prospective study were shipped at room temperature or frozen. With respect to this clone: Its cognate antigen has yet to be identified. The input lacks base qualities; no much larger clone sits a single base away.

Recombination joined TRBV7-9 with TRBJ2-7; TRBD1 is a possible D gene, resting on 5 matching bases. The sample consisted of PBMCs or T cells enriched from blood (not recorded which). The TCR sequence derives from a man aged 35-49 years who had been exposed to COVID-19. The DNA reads TGTGCCAGCAGCTTATCGACAGCCGAGCAGTACTTC. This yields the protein CASSLSTAEQYF.